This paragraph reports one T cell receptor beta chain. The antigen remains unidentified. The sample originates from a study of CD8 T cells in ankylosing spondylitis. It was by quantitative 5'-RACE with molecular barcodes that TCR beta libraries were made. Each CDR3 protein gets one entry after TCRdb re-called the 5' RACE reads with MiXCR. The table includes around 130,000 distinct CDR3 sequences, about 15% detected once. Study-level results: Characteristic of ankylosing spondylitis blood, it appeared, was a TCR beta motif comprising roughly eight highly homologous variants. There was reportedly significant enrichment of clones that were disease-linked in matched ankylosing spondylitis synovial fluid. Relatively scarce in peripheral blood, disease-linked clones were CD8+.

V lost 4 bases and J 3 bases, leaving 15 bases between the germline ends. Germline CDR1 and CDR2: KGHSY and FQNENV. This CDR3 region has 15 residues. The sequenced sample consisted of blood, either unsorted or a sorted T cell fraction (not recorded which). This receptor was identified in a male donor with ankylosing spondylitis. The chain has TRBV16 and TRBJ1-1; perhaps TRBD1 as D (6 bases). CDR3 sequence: CASSRPTGPDTEAFF. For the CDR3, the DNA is TGTGCCAGCAGCCGGCCGACAGGCCCTGACACTGAAGCTTTCTTT.